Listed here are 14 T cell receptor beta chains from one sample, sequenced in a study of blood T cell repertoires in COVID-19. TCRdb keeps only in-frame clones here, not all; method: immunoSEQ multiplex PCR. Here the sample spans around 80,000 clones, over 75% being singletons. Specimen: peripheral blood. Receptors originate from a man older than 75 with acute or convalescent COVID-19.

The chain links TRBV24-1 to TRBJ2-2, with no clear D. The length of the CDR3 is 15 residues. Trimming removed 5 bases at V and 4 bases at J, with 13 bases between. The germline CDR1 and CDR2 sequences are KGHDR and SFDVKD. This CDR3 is CATSANNGGTGELFF. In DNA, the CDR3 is TGTGCCACCAGTGCGAACAACGGCGGCACCGGGGAGCTGTTTTTT.

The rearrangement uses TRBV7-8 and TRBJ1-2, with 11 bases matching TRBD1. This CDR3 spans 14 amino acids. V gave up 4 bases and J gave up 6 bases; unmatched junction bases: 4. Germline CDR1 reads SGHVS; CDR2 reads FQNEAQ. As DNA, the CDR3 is TGTGCCAGCAGCTGGGGACAGGGGGTAAATGGCTACACCTTC. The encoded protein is CASSWGQGVNGYTF.

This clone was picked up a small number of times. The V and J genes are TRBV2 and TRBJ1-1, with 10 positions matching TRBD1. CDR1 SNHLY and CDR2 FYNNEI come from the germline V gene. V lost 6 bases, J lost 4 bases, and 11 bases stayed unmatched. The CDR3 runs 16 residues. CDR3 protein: CASRIESGQGGTEAFF. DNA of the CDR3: TGTGCCAGCAGGATAGAGAGCGGACAGGGGGGCACTGAAGCTTTCTTT. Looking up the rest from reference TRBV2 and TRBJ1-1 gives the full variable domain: EPEVTQTPSHQVTQMGQEVILRCVPISNHLYFYWYRQILGQKVEFLVSFYNNEISEKSEIFDDQFSVERPDGSNFTLKIRSTKLEDSAMYFCASRIESGQGGTEAFFGQGTRLTVV.

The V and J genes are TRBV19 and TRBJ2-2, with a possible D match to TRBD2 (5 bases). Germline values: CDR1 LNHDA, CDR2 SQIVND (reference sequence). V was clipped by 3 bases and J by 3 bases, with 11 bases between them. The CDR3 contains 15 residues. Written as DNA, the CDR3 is TGTGCCAGTAGTATGAATCGAGGGTACACCGGGGAGCTGTTTTTT. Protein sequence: CASSMNRGYTGELFF.

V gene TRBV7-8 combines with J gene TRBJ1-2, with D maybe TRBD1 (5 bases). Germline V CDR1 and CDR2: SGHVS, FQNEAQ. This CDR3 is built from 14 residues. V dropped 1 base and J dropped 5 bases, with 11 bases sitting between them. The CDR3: CASSLEGQAYGYTF. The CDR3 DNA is TGTGCCAGCAGCTTAGAGGGGCAGGCTTATGGCTACACCTTC.

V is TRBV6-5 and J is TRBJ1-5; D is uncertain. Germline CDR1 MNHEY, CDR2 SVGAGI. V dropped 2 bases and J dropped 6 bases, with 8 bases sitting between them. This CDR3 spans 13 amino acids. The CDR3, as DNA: TGTGCCAGCAGTTACAGTCGGGGTCAGCCCCAGCATTTT. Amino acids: CASSYSRGQPQHF.

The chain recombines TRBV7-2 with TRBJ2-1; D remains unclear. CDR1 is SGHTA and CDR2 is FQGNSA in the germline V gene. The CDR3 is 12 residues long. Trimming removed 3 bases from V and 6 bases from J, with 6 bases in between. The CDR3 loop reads CASSLARNEQFF. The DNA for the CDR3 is TGTGCCAGCAGCTTGGCCCGCAATGAGCAGTTCTTC.

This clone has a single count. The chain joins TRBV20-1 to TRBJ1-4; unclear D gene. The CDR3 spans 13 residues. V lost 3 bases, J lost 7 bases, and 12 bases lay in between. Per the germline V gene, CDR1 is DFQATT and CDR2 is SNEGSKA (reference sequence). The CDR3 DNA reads TGCAGTGCTAGTTCGGGGTCCGTTGAAAAACTGTTTTTT. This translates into CSASSGSVEKLFF.

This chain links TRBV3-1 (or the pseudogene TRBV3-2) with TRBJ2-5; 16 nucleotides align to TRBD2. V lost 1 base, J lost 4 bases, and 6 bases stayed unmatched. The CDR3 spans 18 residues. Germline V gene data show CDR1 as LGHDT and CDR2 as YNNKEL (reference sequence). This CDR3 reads CASSQVGLAGGSGETQYF. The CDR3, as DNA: TGTGCCAGCAGCCAAGTGGGACTAGCGGGGGGGTCCGGAGAGACCCAGTACTTC.

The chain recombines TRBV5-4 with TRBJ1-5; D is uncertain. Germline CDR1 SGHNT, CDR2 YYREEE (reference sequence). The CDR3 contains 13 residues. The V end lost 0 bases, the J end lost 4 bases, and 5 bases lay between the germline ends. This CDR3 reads CASSLDQNQPQHF. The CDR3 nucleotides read TGTGCCAGCAGCTTGGACCAGAATCAGCCCCAGCATTTT.

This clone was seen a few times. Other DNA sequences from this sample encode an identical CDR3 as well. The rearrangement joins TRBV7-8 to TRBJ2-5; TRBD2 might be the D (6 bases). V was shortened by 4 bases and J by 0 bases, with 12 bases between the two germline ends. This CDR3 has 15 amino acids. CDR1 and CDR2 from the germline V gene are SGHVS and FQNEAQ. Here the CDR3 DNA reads TGTGCCAGCAGCTCCAGGCCGGGGGACCAAGAGACCCAGTACTTC. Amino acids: CASSSRPGDQETQYF. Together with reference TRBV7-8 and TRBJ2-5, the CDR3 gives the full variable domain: GAGVSQSPRYKVAKRGQDVALRCDPISGHVSLFWYQQALGQGPEFLTYFQNEAQLDKSGLPSDRFFAERPEGSVSTLKIQRTQQEDSAVYLCASSSRPGDQETQYFGPGTRLLVL.

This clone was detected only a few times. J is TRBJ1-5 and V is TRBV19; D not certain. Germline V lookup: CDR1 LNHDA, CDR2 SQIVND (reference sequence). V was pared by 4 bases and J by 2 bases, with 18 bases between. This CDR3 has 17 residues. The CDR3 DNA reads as TGTGCCAGTAGTACCCCGGGCTGGGAGAAGGGCAATCAGCCCCAGCATTTT. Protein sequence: CASSTPGWEKGNQPQHF.

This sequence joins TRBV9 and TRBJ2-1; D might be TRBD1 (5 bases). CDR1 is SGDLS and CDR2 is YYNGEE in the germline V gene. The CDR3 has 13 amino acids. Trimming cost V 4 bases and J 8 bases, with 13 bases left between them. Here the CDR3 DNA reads TGTGCCAGCAGCCCCAGGGCTCTCCATGAGCAGTTCTTC. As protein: CASSPRALHEQFF. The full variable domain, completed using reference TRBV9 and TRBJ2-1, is DSGVTQTPKHLITATGQRVTLRCSPRSGDLSVYWYQQSLDQGLQFLIQYYNGEERAKGNILERFSAQQFPDLHSELNLSSLELGDSALYFCASSPRALHEQFFGPGTRLTVL.

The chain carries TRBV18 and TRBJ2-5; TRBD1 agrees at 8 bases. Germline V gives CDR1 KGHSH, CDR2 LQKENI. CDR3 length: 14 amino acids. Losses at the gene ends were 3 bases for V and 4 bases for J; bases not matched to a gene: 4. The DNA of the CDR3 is TGTGCCAGCTCACCGGGACAGGTCAGAGAGACCCAGTACTTC. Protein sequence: CASSPGQVRETQYF.